This record looks at one TCR beta chain sequence and its context. Its antigen is unidentified. TCRdb's copy holds only in-frame clones and misses some; the assay was immunoSEQ multiplex PCR. The sample holds around 15,000 clones; about four fifths are singletons and the top ten take 25% to 35%. The data belong to a study of somatic mutations in cytotoxic T cells in rheumatoid arthritis. General observations from the study: Greater age accompanied higher CD8+ clonality in rheumatoid arthritis patients, a pattern that was absent in healthy controls.

The CDR3 has 16 amino acids. Germline lookup yields CDR1 SQVTM and CDR2 ANQGSEA. V shed 1 base, J shed 5 bases, and the junction held 12 bases outside the gene matches. After CD4+ and CD8+ cells were isolated by positive magnetic bead selection, their purity was checked by flow cytometry. The sample was CD8+ T cells sorted from blood. This clonotype originated in an adult with rheumatoid arthritis. This chain connects TRBV29-1 to TRBJ2-7; 9 bases line up with TRBD2. Here the CDR3 DNA reads TGCAGCGTTGAAGTTGTAATGCGGGAGGGCCCGAACGAGCAGTACTTC. As protein: CSVEVVMREGPNEQYF.